The 24 T cell receptor beta chains reported below all come from one sample, sequenced in a study of shared clonotypes between healthy human individuals. Assay used: immunoSEQ multiplex PCR; TCRdb lists only in-frame clones, some missing. This sample has about 2.1 million clones, with 80% to 95% found just once. CD45RO-negative, CCR7-positively selected cells formed the naive CD8 fraction, excluding terminally differentiated effector memory CD45RA+ cells. Input material: naive CD8+ T cells from PBMCs. All receptors come from a man aged 18 to 29 in good health. Some clones in this sample may be carry-over from other donors' samples.

J is TRBJ1-5 and V is TRBV19, with D possibly matching TRBD1 (6 bases). CDR3 size: 13 residues. The V end lost 10 bases, the J end lost 5 bases, and 15 bases lay between the germline ends. The germline gives CDR1 LNHDA, CDR2 SQIVND (reference sequence). Written as DNA, the CDR3 is TGTGCCACCTCGACAGGCTCGTATCAGCCCCAGCATTTT. It codes for CATSTGSYQPQHF.

CDR3 loop: CASSSLAASYNEQFF. The CDR3 nucleotides are TGTGCCAGCAGTTCGCTAGCGGCCTCCTACAATGAGCAGTTCTTC. This chain connects TRBV28 to TRBJ2-1, with 7 bases matching TRBD2. The CDR3 is 15 residues long. V dropped 4 bases and J dropped 0; count of bases not matched to a gene: 3. Germline lookup yields CDR1 MDHEN and CDR2 SYDVKM.

The chain uses TRBV6-1 and TRBJ1-2, with unresolved D. From germline, CDR1 is MNHNS and CDR2 SASEGT. The CDR3 contains 13 residues. The ends were cut back, 6 bases at V and 4 bases at J, with 12 bases in the middle. CDR3 nucleotides: TGTGCCAGCAGGAGCGCCTCGCTCTATGGCTACACCTTC. It codes for CASRSASLYGYTF.

This chain connects TRBV9 to TRBJ1-3; D gene ambiguous. The CDR3 covers 14 residues. Germline CDR1 reads SGDLS; CDR2 reads YYNGEE. Trimming took 3 bases from V and 0 from J, leaving 7 bases between them. CDR3 loop: CASSASNSGNTIYF. The CDR3 DNA is TGTGCCAGCAGCGCCAGCAACTCTGGAAACACCATATATTTT.

In DNA, the CDR3 is TGCGCCAGCAGACTCTTTTCCCCGACGGGAGAGACCCAGTACTTC. Protein sequence: CASRLFSPTGETQYF. The chain has TRBV5-1 and TRBJ2-5; D is unclear. The length of the CDR3 is 15 residues. CDR1 and CDR2 (germline): SGHRS, YFSETQ. V lost 5 bases to trimming and J lost 4 bases, with 18 bases between them.

The chain recombines TRBV4-3 with TRBJ2-3; 9 bases agree with TRBD2. Per germline, CDR1 LGHNA and CDR2 YSLEER. The CDR3 spans 16 residues. Trimming took 4 bases from V and 2 from J; bases not matched to a gene: 7. For the CDR3, the DNA is TGCGCCAGCAGCCTTTCGACTAGCGGAGTCACAGATACGCAGTATTTT. As protein: CASSLSTSGVTDTQYF.

The chain combines TRBV4-2 with TRBJ1-2; TRBD1 might be the D (5 bases). V gave up 3 bases and J gave up 4 bases, with 12 bases separating them. The CDR3 has 14 amino acids. Germline V lookup: CDR1 LGHNA, CDR2 YNFKEQ. This CDR3 is CASSHVTGAYGYTF. The CDR3 DNA is TGTGCCAGCAGCCATGTGACCGGGGCCTATGGCTACACCTTC.

Written as DNA, the CDR3 is TGTGCCAGCAGCCACCCAACTAGCGGGGTAACAGATACGCAGTATTTT. Amino acids: CASSHPTSGVTDTQYF. This chain connects TRBV7-8 to TRBJ2-3; 10 bases agree with TRBD2. The CDR3 consists of 16 residues. V gave up 5 bases and J gave up 3 bases; unmatched junction bases: 8. Germline V gene data show CDR1 as SGHVS and CDR2 as FQNEAQ.

CDR3 loop: CASSFSTGYRNQPQHF. DNA for the CDR3: TGTGCCAGCAGCTTTAGTACAGGGTACCGCAATCAGCCCCAGCATTTT. J is TRBJ1-5 and V is TRBV7-9; D is perhaps TRBD1 (6 bases). Between the trimmed V and J ends, which lost 3 bases and 2 bases, there was a span of 14 bases. The CDR3 length is 16 residues. CDR1 and CDR2 from the germline V gene are SEHNR and FQNEAQ (reference sequence).

This clone has only one observation. The J gene is TRBJ2-3, the V gene TRBV6-5; 7 nucleotides match TRBD2. CDR1 is MNHEY and CDR2 is SVGAGI in the germline V gene. There are 14 residues in the CDR3. Trimming removed 2 bases from V and 4 bases from J; junction bases left unmatched: 3. For the CDR3, the DNA is TGTGCCAGCAGTTACGTGGGAGGGGCAGATACGCAGTATTTT. This codes for CASSYVGGADTQYF.

This chain uses TRBV6-6 with TRBJ2-7, with D maybe TRBD1 (6 bases). The germline V gene encodes CDR1 MNHNY and CDR2 SVGAGI (reference sequence). CDR3 length: 14 amino acids. Between the trimmed V and J ends, which lost 2 bases and 2 bases, there was a span of 10 bases. The CDR3 sequence: CASSYQGLPYEQYF. CDR3 in DNA: TGTGCCAGCAGTTACCAGGGGTTACCCTACGAGCAGTACTTC.

About this clone itself: Other DNA sequences in the same sample also yield this CDR3. The V and J genes are TRBV5-6 and TRBJ2-7; 7 bases agree with TRBD2. CDR3 length equals 15 residues. The germline CDR1 and CDR2 sequences are SGHDT and YYEEEE. V lost 0 bases, J lost 0 bases, and 3 bases stayed unmatched. The CDR3 region is CASSLGGGSSYEQYF. The CDR3 bases are TGTGCCAGCAGCTTGGGGGGCGGGAGCTCCTACGAGCAGTACTTC. The full variable domain, completed using reference TRBV5-6 and TRBJ2-7, is DAGVTQSPTHLIKTRGQQVTLRCSPKSGHDTVSWYQQALGQGPQFIFQYYEEEERQRGNFPDRFSGHQFPNYSSELNVNALLLGDSALYLCASSLGGGSSYEQYFGPGTRLTVT.

The V call is TRBV7-9, the J call TRBJ2-1; tentatively, D is TRBD2 (6 bases). The germline V and J ends were trimmed by 5 bases and 8 bases, with 16 bases remaining between them. The CDR3 contains 14 residues. Germline values: CDR1 SEHNR, CDR2 FQNEAQ (reference sequence). CDR3 in DNA: TGTGCCAGCAGCGATCAGACTAGAAACGATGAGCAGTTCTTC. This encodes CASSDQTRNDEQFF.

The J gene is TRBJ2-3, the V gene TRBV2; 8 bases are a match to TRBD1. Germline trimming cut 1 base from V and 4 bases from J; bases unmatched to any gene: 4. Per the germline V gene, CDR1 is SNHLY and CDR2 is FYNNEI. The CDR3 totals 15 residues. The CDR3 sequence: CASSEGTGNADTQYF. The CDR3 DNA sequence: TGTGCCAGCAGTGAAGGGACAGGGAATGCAGATACGCAGTATTTT. Complete variable domain (other parts from reference TRBV2 and TRBJ2-3): EPEVTQTPSHQVTQMGQEVILRCVPISNHLYFYWYRQILGQKVEFLVSFYNNEISEKSEIFDDQFSVERPDGSNFTLKIRSTKLEDSAMYFCASSEGTGNADTQYFGPGTRLTVL.

The chain links TRBV21-1 to TRBJ2-2. TRBV21-1 constitutes a pseudogene. There are 17 residues in the CDR3. CDR3: CASGLRPSCPSTGELFF. CDR3 in DNA: TGTGCCAGCGGCCTAAGGCCCTCCTGCCCAAGCACCGGGGAGCTGTTTTTT.

This clone was counted once. The chain uses TRBV29-1 and TRBJ2-7; tentative D call: TRBD1 (6 bases). The CDR3 is 15 residues long. Germline V lookup: CDR1 SQVTM, CDR2 ANQGSEA. Trimming removed 6 bases from V and 4 bases from J, with 22 bases in between. The chain's CDR3 is CSVGPGQTEFYEQYF. CDR3 nucleotide sequence: TGCAGCGTCGGGCCCGGACAGACCGAATTTTACGAGCAGTACTTC.

J is TRBJ1-4 and V is TRBV5-1; D is ambiguous. Germline CDR1 is SGHRS and CDR2 is YFSETQ. Trimming shortened V by 0 bases and J by 2 bases, and 8 bases separated the two germline ends. This CDR3 has 15 residues. In DNA form, the CDR3 reads TGCGCCAGCAGCTTGGGGGCAGGCACTAATGAAAAACTGTTTTTT. Its protein is CASSLGAGTNEKLFF.

The chain couples TRBV7-2 to TRBJ1-3; D is perhaps TRBD1 (5 bases). The V end lost 0 bases, the J end lost 0 bases, and 12 bases lay between the germline ends. This CDR3 has 17 amino acids. Germline CDR1 is SGHTA and CDR2 is FQGNSA. CDR3 region: CASSLAQRRVSGNTIYF. The CDR3 bases are TGTGCCAGCAGCTTAGCCCAACGCAGGGTCTCTGGAAACACCATATATTTT.

This clone was seen a single time. This chain's CDR3 is CASSLGTSGRIDEQFF. As DNA, the CDR3 is TGTGCCAGCAGCTTAGGAACTAGCGGGAGGATCGATGAGCAGTTCTTC. This sequence joins TRBV7-6 and TRBJ2-1; 12 bases line up with TRBD2. V gave up 1 base and J gave up 8 bases; unmatched junction bases: 6. Germline CDR1 and CDR2: SGHVS and FNYEAQ. The CDR3 sequence is 16 residues long.

This clone has only one observation. The chain links TRBV7-9 to TRBJ2-7; TRBD1 matches at 10 bases. Germline values: CDR1 SEHNR, CDR2 FQNEAQ (reference sequence). The CDR3 runs 14 residues. With V trimmed by 2 bases and J by 5 bases, 3 bases remained unmatched. CDR3 in DNA: TGTGCCAGCAGCTTACAGGGACAGGGGAACGAGCAGTACTTC. Encoded protein: CASSLQGQGNEQYF.

J is TRBJ2-2 and V is TRBV6-1; D is undetermined. V shed 3 bases and J shed 1 base, with 12 bases lying between them. This CDR3 has 16 amino acids. Germline V CDR1 and CDR2: MNHNS, SASEGT. CDR3 sequence (DNA): TGTGCCAGCAGTGAGGGCCGGTCCCTGAACACCGGGGAGCTGTTTTTT. Protein: CASSEGRSLNTGELFF.

This chain links TRBV6-1 with TRBJ1-5; D possibly corresponds to TRBD1 (6 bases). From germline, CDR1 is MNHNS and CDR2 SASEGT. V dropped 7 bases and J dropped 4 bases, with 17 bases sitting between them. CDR3 length equals 15 residues. The CDR3 sequence is CASTTGRGLNQPQHF. CDR3 nucleotide sequence: TGTGCCAGCACCACAGGGAGGGGGTTGAATCAGCCCCAGCATTTT.

The chain couples TRBV28 to TRBJ1-2, with 8 nucleotides matching TRBD1. Germline-derived CDR1 and CDR2 are MDHEN and SYDVKM. The CDR3 is made up of 18 amino acids. Trimming cost V 1 base and J 8 bases; bases outside gene matches: 18. CDR3: CASSLYLRSYRGVGGYTF. In DNA, the CDR3 is TGTGCCAGCAGTTTATACCTTCGCAGTTACAGGGGGGTTGGAGGCTACACCTTC.

J is TRBJ2-7 and V is TRBV14, with TRBD2 matching over 13 bases. From germline, CDR1 is SGHDN and CDR2 FVKESK. This CDR3 has 16 residues. V lost 1 base and J lost 7; bases outside the gene matches: 7. CDR3 nucleotides: TGTGCCAGCAGCCAAGGGACTAGCGGGAGTCCGTGGGAGCAGTACTTC. Its translation is CASSQGTSGSPWEQYF.